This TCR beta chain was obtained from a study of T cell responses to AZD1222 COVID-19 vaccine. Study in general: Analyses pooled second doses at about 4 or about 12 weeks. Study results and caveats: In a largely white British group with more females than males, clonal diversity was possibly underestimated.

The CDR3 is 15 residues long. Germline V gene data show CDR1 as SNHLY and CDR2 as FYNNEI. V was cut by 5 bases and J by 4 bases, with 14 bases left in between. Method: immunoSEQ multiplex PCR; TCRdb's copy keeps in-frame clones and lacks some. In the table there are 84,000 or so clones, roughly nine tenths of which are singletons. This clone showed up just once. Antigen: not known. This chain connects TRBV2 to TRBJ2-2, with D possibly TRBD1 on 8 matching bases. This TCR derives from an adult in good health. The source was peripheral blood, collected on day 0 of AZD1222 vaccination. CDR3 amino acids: CASSLTGGVTGELFF. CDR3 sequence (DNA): TGTGCCAGCAGTCTTACAGGGGGGGTCACCGGGGAGCTGTTTTTT.